This T cell receptor (beta chain) derives from a study of OX40 agonist ivuxolimab in advanced cancers. Profiled with immunoSEQ multiplex PCR; TCRdb holds only in-frame clones, not every one. The data show over 100,000 clones, approximately 90% seen once. This clone was seen a single time. CDR3 length: 16 residues. V was cut by 3 bases and J by 1 base, with 15 bases left in between. Germline values: CDR1 SGDLS, CDR2 YYNGEE. This receptor was identified in an adult with an advanced solid tumor such as melanoma, head and neck, liver or kidney cancer. The rearrangement joins TRBV9 to TRBJ2-3; a possible D gene is TRBD1 (5 bases). The sequencing here drew on CD4+ or CD8+ T cells sorted from blood, taken in a trial of the OX40 agonist ivuxolimab. The CDR3 is CASSGTQGLGTDTQYF. DNA for the CDR3: TGTGCCAGCAGCGGGACCCAGGGTTTGGGCACAGATACGCAGTATTTT. Together with reference TRBV9 and TRBJ2-3, the CDR3 gives the full variable domain: DSGVTQTPKHLITATGQRVTLRCSPRSGDLSVYWYQQSLDQGLQFLIQYYNGEERAKGNILERFSAQQFPDLHSELNLSSLELGDSALYFCASSGTQGLGTDTQYFGPGTRLTVL.